The 29 T cell receptor beta chains reported below all come from one sample, sequenced in a study of control samples from healthy donors and cancer patients. Profiling relied on immunoSEQ multiplex PCR, and the TCRdb table lists in-frame clones only, not all of them. Among 50,000 to 75,000 clones listed, 90% were seen once. The specimen was PBMCs. The source is a man in his 60s with colorectal cancer.

The chain employs TRBV7-9 and TRBJ2-7; D is perhaps TRBD2 (6 bases). V lost 4 bases to trimming and J lost 2 bases, with 12 bases between them. This CDR3 spans 14 amino acids. Germline V gives CDR1 SEHNR, CDR2 FQNEAQ (reference sequence). CDR3 bases: TGTGCCAGCAGCTCTCCGGGAGACCCCTACGAGCAGTACTTC. Translation gives CASSSPGDPYEQYF.

This chain connects TRBV5-1 to TRBJ1-6, with D maybe TRBD1 (5 bases). V dropped 4 bases and J dropped 9 bases, with 17 bases sitting between them. This CDR3 is built from 15 residues. CDR1 and CDR2 (germline): SGHRS, YFSETQ. The CDR3: CASSPSPGGSSPLHF. CDR3 sequence (DNA): TGCGCCAGCAGCCCCTCCCCCGGGGGAAGTTCACCCCTCCACTTT.

V usage is TRBV5-1 and J usage is TRBJ1-1; no definite D call. This CDR3 is built from 13 residues. Trimming stripped 1 base from V and 0 bases from J, with 4 bases between. The germline CDR1 and CDR2 sequences are SGHRS and YFSETQ. DNA of the CDR3: TGCGCCAGCAGCTTGCCCATGAACACTGAAGCTTTCTTT. Translated, it gives CASSLPMNTEAFF.

The chain has TRBV29-1 and TRBJ1-1; 8 bases line up with TRBD1. V dropped 1 base and J dropped 0; count of bases not matched to a gene: 7. This CDR3 has 16 residues. Germline lookup yields CDR1 SQVTM and CDR2 ANQGSEA. The CDR3 region has the DNA TGCAGCGTTGAAGTCCCGGGACAGGTTCTGAACACTGAAGCTTTCTTT. Translation gives CSVEVPGQVLNTEAFF. Filled out from reference TRBV29-1 and TRBJ1-1, the complete variable domain reads SAVISQKPSRDICQRGTSLTIQCQVDSQVTMMFWYRQQPGQSLTLIATANQGSEATYESGFVIDKFPISRPNLTFSTLTVSNMSPEDSSIYLCSVEVPGQVLNTEAFFGQGTRLTVV.

This chain joins TRBV7-9 and TRBJ2-7, with TRBD1 identical over 7 bases. CDR1 is SEHNR, CDR2 FQNEAQ, per germline (reference sequence). This CDR3 has 18 residues. V shed 5 bases, J shed 3 bases, and the junction held 19 bases outside the gene matches. The CDR3 sequence: CASSPGTVFRQVIYEQYF. The CDR3 nucleotides read TGTGCCAGCAGCCCCGGGACAGTCTTCCGCCAAGTGATCTACGAGCAGTACTTC.

The rearrangement joins TRBV18 to TRBJ2-7; D not certain. The ends were cut back, 6 bases at V and 3 bases at J, with 12 bases in the middle. Germline V gene data show CDR1 as KGHSH and CDR2 as LQKENI. The CDR3 runs to 13 residues. The CDR3 nucleotides read TGTGCCAGCTCCCCCCAGGAAGGCTACGAGCAGTACTTC. It translates to CASSPQEGYEQYF.

The chain links TRBV5-1 to TRBJ1-2; no clear D gene. The germline V gene has CDR1 SGHRS and CDR2 YFSETQ. The CDR3 totals 14 residues. V shed 0 bases and J shed 5 bases, with 11 bases lying between them. CDR3 sequence (DNA): TGCGCCAGCAGCTTGGAGGGCGGCCGGTATGGCTACACCTTC. Translation: CASSLEGGRYGYTF.

The chain carries TRBV11-3 and TRBJ2-5; unclear D gene. This CDR3 is built from 11 residues. Germline V gene lookup returns CDR1 SGHNT and CDR2 YENEEA. V lost 6 bases, J lost 5 bases, and 7 bases lay in between. The CDR3 sequence: CASRGWETQYF. The CDR3 DNA is TGTGCCAGCAGGGGCTGGGAGACCCAGTACTTC.

Regarding this clone: The junction departs from the called germline gene at one end, perhaps through a read error. J is TRBJ2-2 and V is TRBV18, with a weak D call TRBD2 (6 bases). This CDR3 region has 15 residues. Germline V lookup: CDR1 KGHSH, CDR2 LQKENI. The CDR3: CASSPPGTNTGELFF. The CDR3 nucleotides are TGTGCCAGCTCGCCACCCGGGACTAACACCGGGGAGCTGTTTTTT. The whole variable domain, remainder taken from reference TRBV18 and TRBJ2-2, is NAGVMQNPRHLVRRRGQEARLRCSPMKGHSHVYWYRQLPEEGLKFMVYLQKENIIDESGMPKERFSAEFPKEGPSILRIQQVVRGDSAAYFCASSPPGTNTGELFFGEGSRLTVL.

The table lists this clone with a count of one. The chain couples TRBV11-3 to TRBJ2-1; 10 positions match TRBD2. Trimming at V came to 5 bases and at J to 7 bases, leaving 14 bases not matched to a gene. The CDR3 is 17 amino acids. CDR1 SGHNT and CDR2 YENEEA come from the germline V gene. The CDR3 DNA reads TGTGCCAGCAGCCACGGCGCTAGCGGGGGCCTTGTGAATGAGCAGTTCTTC. This gives the protein CASSHGASGGLVNEQFF.

With respect to this clone: Other DNA sequences in the same sample also yield this CDR3. The chain uses TRBV11-2 and TRBJ2-1, with 9 bases aligning to TRBD2. This CDR3 is built from 15 residues. Losses at the gene ends were 8 bases for V and 9 bases for J; bases not matched to a gene: 14. Germline CDR1 is SGHAT and CDR2 is FQNNGV. The CDR3 sequence: CASRSSGRGGGEQFF. The CDR3 coding sequence is TGTGCCAGCCGATCGTCGGGGCGGGGGGGCGGTGAGCAGTTCTTC.

The chain has TRBV24-1 and TRBJ2-3; 7 bases line up with TRBD1. The ends lost 3 bases at V and 1 base at J; junction bases unmatched: 3. The CDR3 runs to 15 residues. CDR1 KGHDR and CDR2 SFDVKD come from the germline V gene. CDR3 in amino acids: CATSDIGQGTDTQYF. CDR3 sequence (DNA): TGTGCCACCAGTGATATAGGACAGGGCACAGATACGCAGTATTTT.

The gene calls are TRBV6-5 and TRBJ1-5; 8 nucleotides match TRBD1. CDR1 MNHEY and CDR2 SVGAGI come from the germline V gene. CDR3 length: 12 residues. V trimming: 6 bases; J trimming: 6 bases; junction bases outside the gene matches: 1. CDR3 bases: TGTGCCAGCAGGACAGGGGCTCAGCCCCAGCATTTT. As protein: CASRTGAQPQHF.

The rearrangement joins TRBV19 to TRBJ1-5; TRBD1 matches at 7 bases. This CDR3 has 16 residues. Germline values: CDR1 LNHDA, CDR2 SQIVND (reference sequence). Losses at the gene ends were 5 bases for V and 0 bases for J; bases not matched to a gene: 7. CDR3 DNA sequence: TGTGCCAGTAGTCCGCGGACAGGCTATAGCAATCAGCCCCAGCATTTT. Its protein product is CASSPRTGYSNQPQHF. Variable domain in full (rest from reference TRBV19 and TRBJ1-5): DGGITQSPKYLFRKEGQNVTLSCEQNLNHDAMYWYRQDPGQGLRLIYYSQIVNDFQKGDIAEGYSVSREKKESFPLTVTSAQKNPTAFYLCASSPRTGYSNQPQHFGDGTRLSIL.

This clone was seen only once. Other nucleotide sequences in the sample specify the same CDR3. CDR3 DNA: TGTGCCATCGGTGGGCGGGGGGGCCTGAACGAGCAGTACTTC. This sequence encodes CAIGGRGGLNEQYF. The chain uses TRBV10-3 and TRBJ2-7, with 9 positions matching TRBD2. The V and J ends lost 8 bases and 5 bases, in that order; junction bases with no gene match: 10. This CDR3 is 14 amino acids long. Germline loops: CDR1 ENHRY, CDR2 SYGVKD.

V is TRBV3-1 (or the pseudogene TRBV3-2) and J is TRBJ2-6, with D perhaps TRBD1 (5 bases). Trimming stripped 4 bases from V and 0 bases from J, with 16 bases between. CDR3 length: 18 amino acids. Germline V CDR1 and CDR2: LGHDT, YNNKEL (reference sequence). The CDR3 coding sequence is TGTGCCAGCAGCCCCCAACAGGTTGGGCCCTCTGGGGCCAACGTCCTGACTTTC. Translation: CASSPQQVGPSGANVLTF.

This chain links TRBV7-2 with TRBJ2-7; 8 bases fit TRBD2. Germline CDR1 and CDR2: SGHTA and FQGNSA. V lost 0 bases, J lost 2 bases, and 6 bases stayed unmatched. This CDR3 comprises 16 residues. The CDR3 region is CASSLAGGGSTYEQYF. The CDR3 DNA follows: TGTGCCAGCAGCTTAGCCGGCGGGGGGTCTACCTACGAGCAGTACTTC.

This clone was observed a single time. The V and J genes are TRBV11-1 and TRBJ2-2; D might be TRBD2 (5 bases). Germline CDR1 reads SGHAT; CDR2 reads FQDESV (reference sequence). Trimming cost V 4 bases and J 5 bases, with 11 bases left between them. CDR3 length: 14 amino acids. Here the CDR3 reads CASSSSRRTGELFF. The CDR3 DNA reads as TGTGCCAGCAGCTCTAGCCGGAGAACCGGGGAGCTGTTTTTT.

The sample holds a few counts of this clone. V usage is TRBV5-1 and J usage is TRBJ1-1; D uncertain. CDR1 is SGHRS, CDR2 YFSETQ, per germline. V dropped 0 bases and J dropped 0 bases, with 6 bases sitting between them. CDR3 size: 14 residues. CDR3 bases: TGCGCCAGCAGCTTGGACAGTCTGAACACTGAAGCTTTCTTT. This codes for CASSLDSLNTEAFF.

The gene calls are TRBV4-1 and TRBJ1-2; TRBD1 matches 7 bases. Trimming cost V 5 bases and J 0 bases; bases outside gene matches: 9. CDR1 is MGHRA and CDR2 is YSYEKL in the germline V gene. The CDR3 extends over 16 amino acids. The CDR3 nucleotides read TGCGCCAGCAGCTCCCTTTGGGGGACAGCTAACTATGGCTACACCTTC. The encoded protein is CASSSLWGTANYGYTF.

The chain employs TRBV4-2 and TRBJ1-2, with 7 bases lining up with TRBD1. CDR1 is LGHNA, CDR2 YNFKEQ, per germline. The CDR3 totals 16 residues. The J segment lost 2 bases and the V segment lost 0 bases, leaving 6 bases of the junction unmatched. The CDR3 reads CASSQEGGGGNYGYTF. As DNA, the CDR3 is TGTGCCAGCAGCCAAGAGGGAGGGGGCGGGAACTATGGCTACACCTTC.

The V and J genes are TRBV7-8 and TRBJ2-7; TRBD1 is a possible D gene (6 bases). The V end lost 2 bases, the J end lost 0 bases, and 11 bases lay between the germline ends. This CDR3 comprises 15 residues. The germline V gene has CDR1 SGHVS and CDR2 FQNEAQ. The CDR3 coding sequence is TGTGCCAGCAGCTTAATCCAGGGGAGCTCCTACGAGCAGTACTTC. The encoded protein is CASSLIQGSSYEQYF.

This clone was found once. The chain carries TRBV7-2 and TRBJ2-7; no firm D call. The V gene lost 5 bases and the J gene lost 5 bases, with 10 bases spanning the gap. This CDR3 spans 12 amino acids. The germline gives CDR1 SGHTA, CDR2 FQGNSA. The CDR3 sequence is CASSPVGDEQYF. CDR3 sequence (DNA): TGTGCCAGCAGCCCCGTCGGTGACGAGCAGTACTTC. Filled out from reference TRBV7-2 and TRBJ2-7, the complete variable domain reads GAGVSQSPSNKVTEKGKDVELRCDPISGHTALYWYRQSLGQGLEFLIYFQGNSAPDKSGLPSDRFSAERTGGSVSTLTIQRTQQEDSAVYLCASSPVGDEQYFGPGTRLTVT.

The CDR3 here is CASSWRRGGETQYF. The DNA of the CDR3 is TGTGCCAGCAGTTGGCGCAGGGGTGGAGAGACCCAGTACTTC. This chain links TRBV6-2 or TRBV6-3 with TRBJ2-5; D perhaps matches TRBD1 (6 bases). The germline V gene encodes CDR1 MNHEY and CDR2 SVGEGT. This CDR3 is 14 amino acids long. The germline V and J ends were trimmed by 4 bases and 4 bases, with 13 bases remaining between them.

This clone showed up just once. V gene TRBV7-8 combines with J gene TRBJ2-2; D is undetermined. Trimming took off 1 base at V and 1 base at J, with 7 bases between the two ends. Germline V gene sequence: CDR1 SGHVS, CDR2 FQNEAQ. The CDR3 consists of 15 residues. The CDR3: CASSLGSVNTGELFF. CDR3 sequence (DNA): TGTGCCAGCAGCTTAGGTTCGGTGAACACCGGGGAGCTGTTTTTT.

The rearrangement joins TRBV7-9 to TRBJ1-6; D remains unclear. The CDR3 length is 14 residues. Trimming removed 4 bases from V and 7 bases from J, with 11 bases in between. Germline V gene sequence: CDR1 SEHNR, CDR2 FQNEAQ (reference sequence). The CDR3 sequence: CASSSSMGNSPLHF. CDR3 in DNA: TGTGCCAGCAGCTCGTCTATGGGAAATTCACCCCTCCACTTT.

V and J are TRBV12-3 or TRBV12-4 and TRBJ2-7; the D is unclear. The CDR3 is made up of 11 amino acids. The V gene lost 6 bases and the J gene lost 6 bases, with 9 bases spanning the gap. CDR3 nucleotides: TGTGCCAGCAGCCCCCAGACCGAGCAGTACTTC. It specifies CASSPQTEQYF.

V and J are TRBV12-5 and TRBJ1-2; perhaps TRBD1 as D (5 bases). This CDR3 has 13 residues. Per germline, CDR1 LGHNT and CDR2 FRNRAP. The V end lost 6 bases, the J end lost 3 bases, and 11 bases lay between the germline ends. The CDR3 coding sequence is TGTGCTAGTGGGACACAGACAGACTATGGCTACACCTTC. Translating it yields CASGTQTDYGYTF.

The chain combines TRBV11-2 with TRBJ1-3, with TRBD1 matching over 9 bases. V lost 4 bases to trimming and J lost 2 bases; unmatched junction nucleotides: 3. This CDR3 is 15 amino acids long. Germline V gene sequence: CDR1 SGHAT, CDR2 FQNNGV. The CDR3 sequence is CASSYGTGPGNTIYF. The CDR3 coding sequence is TGTGCCAGCAGCTATGGGACAGGGCCTGGAAACACCATATATTTT.